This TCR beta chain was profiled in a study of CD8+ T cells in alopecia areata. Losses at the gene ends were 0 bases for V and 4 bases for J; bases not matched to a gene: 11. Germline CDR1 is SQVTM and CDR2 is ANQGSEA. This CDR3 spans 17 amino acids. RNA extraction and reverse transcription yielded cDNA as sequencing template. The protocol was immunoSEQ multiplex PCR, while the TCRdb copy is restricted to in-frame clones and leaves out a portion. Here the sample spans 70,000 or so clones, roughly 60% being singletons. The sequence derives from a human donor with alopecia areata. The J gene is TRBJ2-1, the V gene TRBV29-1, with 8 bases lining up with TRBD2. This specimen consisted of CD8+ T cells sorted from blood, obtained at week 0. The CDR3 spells CSVEDLREGGTYNEQFF. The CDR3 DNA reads TGCAGCGTTGAAGATCTTCGGGAGGGAGGGACTTACAATGAGCAGTTCTTC.